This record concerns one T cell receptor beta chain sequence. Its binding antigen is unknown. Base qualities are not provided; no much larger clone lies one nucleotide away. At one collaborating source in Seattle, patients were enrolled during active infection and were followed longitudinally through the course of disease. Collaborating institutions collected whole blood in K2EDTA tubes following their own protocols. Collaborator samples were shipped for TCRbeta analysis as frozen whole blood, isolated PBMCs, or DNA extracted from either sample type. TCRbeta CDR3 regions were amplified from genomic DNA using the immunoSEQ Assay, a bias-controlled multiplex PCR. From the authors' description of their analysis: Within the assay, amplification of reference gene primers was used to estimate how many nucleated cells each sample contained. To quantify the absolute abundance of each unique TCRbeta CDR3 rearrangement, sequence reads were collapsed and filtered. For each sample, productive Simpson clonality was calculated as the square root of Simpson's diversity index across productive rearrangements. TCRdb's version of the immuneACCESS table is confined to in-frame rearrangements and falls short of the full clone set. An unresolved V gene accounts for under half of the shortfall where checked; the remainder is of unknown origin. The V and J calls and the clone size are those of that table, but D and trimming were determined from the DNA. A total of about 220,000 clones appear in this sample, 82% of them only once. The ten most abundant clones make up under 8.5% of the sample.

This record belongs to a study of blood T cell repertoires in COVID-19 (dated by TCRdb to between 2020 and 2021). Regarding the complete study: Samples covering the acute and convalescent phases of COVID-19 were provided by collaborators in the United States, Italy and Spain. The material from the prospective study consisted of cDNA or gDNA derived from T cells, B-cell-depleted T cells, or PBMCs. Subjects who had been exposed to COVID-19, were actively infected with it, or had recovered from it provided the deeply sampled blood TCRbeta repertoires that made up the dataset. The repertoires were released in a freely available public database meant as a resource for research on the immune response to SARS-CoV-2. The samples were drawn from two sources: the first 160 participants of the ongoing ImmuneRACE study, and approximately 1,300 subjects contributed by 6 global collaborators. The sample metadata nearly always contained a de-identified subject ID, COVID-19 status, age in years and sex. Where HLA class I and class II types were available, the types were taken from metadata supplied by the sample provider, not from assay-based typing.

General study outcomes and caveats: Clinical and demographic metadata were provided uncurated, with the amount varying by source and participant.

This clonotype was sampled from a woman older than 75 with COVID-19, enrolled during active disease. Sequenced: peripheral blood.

Here is the DNA: TGCGCCAGCAGCAACGGGAGCCCCTACAATGAGCAGTTCTTC. This sequence encodes CASSNGSPYNEQFF. Rearrangement joined TRBV5-1 to TRBJ2-1; the D gene is possibly TRBD2, with 6 bases matching. V gives up 4 bases and J gives up 2 bases, and the segment between their germline ends measures 10 bases. The CDR3 holds 14 amino acids from the cysteine to the phenylalanine. The entry retains the CDR3 DNA only, 42 bases that are in frame from base 1. Based on the germline V gene, the CDR1 and CDR2 sequences are SGHRS and YFSETQ.